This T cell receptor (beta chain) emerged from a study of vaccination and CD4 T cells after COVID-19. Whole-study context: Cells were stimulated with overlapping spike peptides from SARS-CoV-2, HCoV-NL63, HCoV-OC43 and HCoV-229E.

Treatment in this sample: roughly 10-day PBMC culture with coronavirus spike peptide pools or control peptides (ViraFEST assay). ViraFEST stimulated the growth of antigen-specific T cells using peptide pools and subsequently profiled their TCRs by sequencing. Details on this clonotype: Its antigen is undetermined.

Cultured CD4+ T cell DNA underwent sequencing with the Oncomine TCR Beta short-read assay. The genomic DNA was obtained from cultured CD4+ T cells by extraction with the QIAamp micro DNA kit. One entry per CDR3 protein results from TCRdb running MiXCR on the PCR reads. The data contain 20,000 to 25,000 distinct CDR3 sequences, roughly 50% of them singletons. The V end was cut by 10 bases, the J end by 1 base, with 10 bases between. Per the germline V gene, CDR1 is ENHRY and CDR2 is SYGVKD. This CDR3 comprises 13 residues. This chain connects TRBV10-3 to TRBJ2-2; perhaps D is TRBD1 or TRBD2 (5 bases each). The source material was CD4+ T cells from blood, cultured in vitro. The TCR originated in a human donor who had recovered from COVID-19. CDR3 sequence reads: CATRDQNTGELFF. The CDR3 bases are TGTGCCACCCGGGACCAGAACACCGGGGAGCTGTTTTTT.